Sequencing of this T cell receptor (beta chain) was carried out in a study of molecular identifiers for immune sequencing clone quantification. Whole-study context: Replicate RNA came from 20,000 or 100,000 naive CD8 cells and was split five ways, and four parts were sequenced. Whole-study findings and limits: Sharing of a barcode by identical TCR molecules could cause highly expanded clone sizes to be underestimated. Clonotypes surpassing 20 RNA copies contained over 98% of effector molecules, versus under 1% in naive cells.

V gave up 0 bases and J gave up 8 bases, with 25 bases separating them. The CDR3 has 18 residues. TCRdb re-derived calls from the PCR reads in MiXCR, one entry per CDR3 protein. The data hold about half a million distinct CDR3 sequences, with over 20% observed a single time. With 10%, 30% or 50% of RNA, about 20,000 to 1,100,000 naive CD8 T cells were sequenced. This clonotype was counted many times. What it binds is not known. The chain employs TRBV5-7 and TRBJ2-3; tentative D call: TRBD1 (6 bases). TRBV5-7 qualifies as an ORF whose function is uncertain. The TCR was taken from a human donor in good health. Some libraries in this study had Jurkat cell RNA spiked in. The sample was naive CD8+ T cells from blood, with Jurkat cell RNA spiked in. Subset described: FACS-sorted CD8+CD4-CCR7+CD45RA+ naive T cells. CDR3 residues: CASSLVQDSPLHIGTQYF. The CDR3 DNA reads TGTGCCAGCAGCTTGGTTCAGGACAGCCCCCTGCACATTGGTACGCAGTATTTT.